This T cell receptor beta chain came from a study of cytomegalovirus exposure and HLA in healthy donors. On this clone itself: Its target is unknown.

PCR involved 60 Vbeta and 13 Jbeta primers. Assay used: immunoSEQ multiplex PCR; TCRdb lists only in-frame clones, some missing. The sample yields around 150,000 clones, 70% to 90% seen once. Notes on the study in general: A later analysis, which compared TCR beta chains of equal frequency, found the HLA-associated ones more clonally expanded. Cytomegalovirus status was reportedly diagnosed by the classifier with high sensitivity and specificity.

Germline V gives CDR1 DFQATT, CDR2 SNEGSKA (reference sequence). Trimming shortened V by 2 bases and J by 7 bases, and 5 bases separated the two germline ends. The CDR3 loop spans 10 amino acids. This clonotype was sampled from a man between 18 and 29 years old in good health and CMV-seropositive. The sample taken for sequencing was PBMCs. The rearrangement links TRBV20-1 to TRBJ1-1, with unresolved D. The CDR3 bases are TGCAGTGCTAGACTCGGTGAAGCTTTCTTT. Amino acids: CSARLGEAFF.